This TCR beta chain was recovered during a study of regulatory T cells in long-lasting Graves disease. Indicated time point: newly diagnosed GD, antithyroid drugs for less than 3 months. PBMC RNA was the source of the TCR library. In this sample, this clonotype turned up a few times. Its antigen is unknown. V was pared by 4 bases and J by 0 bases, with 7 bases between. CDR1 and CDR2 from the germline V gene are LGHDT and YNNKEL (reference sequence). The CDR3 runs 14 residues. Whole-study results and caveats: Accuracy may have been reduced by the small sample size.

Sequencing libraries for TCR beta were prepared with iRepertoire HTBI primers and Arm-PCR of CDR3 regions. TCRdb re-analysed the multiplex PCR reads in MiXCR, keeping a single row per CDR3 protein. The sample lists about 560,000 distinct CDR3 sequences, roughly 15% occurring once. The same data also went into a second study, on T cells in Graves' hyperthyroidism and ophthalmopathy.

This clonotype originated in a man between 18 and 29 years old with Graves disease. The sequencing here drew on peripheral blood mononuclear cells (PBMCs), taken at new diagnosis, from a patient treated with antithyroid drugs. This chain uses TRBV3-1 with TRBJ2-1, with D hard to call. In DNA, the CDR3 is TGTGCCAGCAGCCCCGTCAGCTCCTACAATGAGCAGTTCTTC. Amino acid sequence: CASSPVSSYNEQFF.